This is a list of T cell receptor beta chains from one sample in a study of shared clonotypes between healthy human individuals. Using immunoSEQ multiplex PCR, the repertoire was profiled, and TCRdb retains in-frame clones only, with some absent. The sample shows about 2,500,000 clones, 90% to 95% of them seen only once. Sequenced material: naive CD4+ T cells sorted from blood. The receptor set was obtained from a young man in good health. Both conserved end residues are part of each CDR3. The D gene is left open where the match is weak. Part of the rows lack a size; the others show once, few, many or a class for expanded clones.

D,J,size,V,CDR3,DNA
TRBD1,TRBJ1-6,-,TRBV5-4,CASSNRGLIPYNSPLHF,TGTGCCAGCAGCAACAGGGGGTTGATCCCCTATAATTCACCCCTCCACTTT
-,TRBJ2-5,-,TRBV7-2,CASSFGAGNQETQYF,TGTGCCAGCAGCTTCGGGGCAGGGAACCAAGAGACCCAGTACTTC
TRBD1,TRBJ2-3,-,TRBV5-1,CASSTRTGAADTQYF,TGCGCCAGCAGCACCCGGACAGGGGCGGCAGATACGCAGTATTTT
-,TRBJ2-3,-,TRBV7-9,CASSLSPLTGDTQYF,TGTGCCAGCAGCTTGTCCCCCCTCACGGGAGATACGCAGTATTTT
TRBD1,TRBJ1-6,-,TRBV27,CASSPTGRGYNSPLHF,TGTGCCAGCAGTCCGACAGGGCGCGGATATAATTCACCCCTCCACTTT
-,TRBJ1-6,-,TRBV19,CASSIVGEMDNSPLHF,TGTGCCAGTAGTATAGTTGGGGAAATGGATAATTCACCCCTCCACTTT
TRBD2,TRBJ2-1,-,TRBV7-9,CASTLGRGDLVDEQFF,TGTGCCAGCACCCTGGGCCGGGGGGATCTCGTCGATGAGCAGTTCTTC
-,TRBJ2-5,-,TRBV6-5,CASSYGRGQETQYF,TGTGCCAGCAGTTACGGACGGGGGCAAGAGACCCAGTACTTC
-,TRBJ1-6,-,TRBV30,CATAGGLSNSPLHF,TGTGCCACCGCGGGAGGGTTGAGTAATTCACCCCTCCACTTT
-,TRBJ1-6,-,TRBV18,CASSPPVPSYNSPLHF,TGTGCCAGCTCACCCCCGGTGCCCTCCTATAATTCACCCCTCCACTTT
-,TRBJ1-2,-,TRBV10-3,CAIRKGINYGYTF,TGTGCCATCAGGAAAGGGATTAACTATGGCTACACCTTC
TRBD2,TRBJ2-5,-,TRBV6-6,CASSYRPSGRGETQYF,TGTGCCAGCAGTTACCGGCCTAGCGGGAGAGGCGAGACCCAGTACTTC
TRBD1,TRBJ1-2,-,TRBV2,CASSDRTGALNYGYTF,TGTGCCAGCAGTGATCGGACAGGGGCCTTAAACTATGGCTACACCTTC
TRBD1,TRBJ1-3,once,TRBV7-8,CASTKTGKSSGNTIYF,TGTGCCAGCACCAAGACAGGGAAGAGCTCTGGAAACACCATATATTTT
-,TRBJ1-4,-,TRBV28,CASSSRPGGDEKLFF,TGTGCCAGCAGTTCCCGACCGGGGGGAGATGAAAAACTGTTTTTT
-,TRBJ2-7,-,TRBV5-1,CASSTTAAESYEQYF,TGCGCCAGCAGCACAACGGCGGCAGAGTCCTACGAGCAGTACTTC
-,TRBJ2-3,-,TRBV6-1,CASSGVGAQTDTQYF,TGTGCCAGCAGTGGGGTGGGGGCGCAGACAGATACGCAGTATTTT
-,TRBJ2-3,once,TRBV5-4,CASSTLGGDTQYF,TGTGCCAGCAGCACCCTTGGGGGAGATACGCAGTATTTT
-,TRBJ2-3,-,TRBV29-1,CSVDGNTDTQYF,TGCAGCGTTGACGGAAACACAGATACGCAGTATTTT
TRBD2,TRBJ2-3,-,TRBV7-2,CASSYPGLAGGGTDTQYF,TGTGCCAGCAGCTACCCGGGACTAGCGGGGGGGGGCACAGATACGCAGTATTTT
-,TRBJ2-2,-,TRBV7-2,CASSPGIGRRSSGELFF,TGTGCCAGCAGCCCAGGGATCGGGCGCCGATCCTCCGGGGAGCTGTTTTTT
TRBD2,TRBJ2-1,-,TRBV5-1,CASSPFSGATSYNEQFF,TGCGCCAGCAGCCCCTTTAGCGGGGCGACCTCCTACAATGAGCAGTTCTTC
-,TRBJ2-2,-,TRBV7-9,CASSLTLGWPGELFF,TGTGCCAGCAGCTTAACCCTGGGGTGGCCCGGGGAGCTGTTTTTT
-,TRBJ1-4,-,TRBV9,CASSGSLLAPTEGEKLFF,TGTGCCAGCAGCGGTTCCCTCCTCGCGCCAACCGAGGGGGAAAAACTGTTTTTT
TRBD1,TRBJ1-2,-,TRBV6-5,CASGETGIGGYTF,TGTGCCAGCGGAGAGACAGGGATCGGTGGCTACACCTTC
-,TRBJ1-5,-,TRBV7-2,CASSWTLNQPQHF,TGTGCCAGCAGCTGGACACTCAATCAGCCCCAGCATTTT
TRBD1,TRBJ2-7,-,TRBV4-1,CASSQPGQGHEQYF,TGCGCCAGCAGCCAACCGGGACAGGGGCACGAGCAGTACTTC
-,TRBJ2-5,-,TRBV2,CASSGFDRHQETQYF,TGTGCCAGCAGTGGATTCGACAGGCACCAAGAGACCCAGTACTTC